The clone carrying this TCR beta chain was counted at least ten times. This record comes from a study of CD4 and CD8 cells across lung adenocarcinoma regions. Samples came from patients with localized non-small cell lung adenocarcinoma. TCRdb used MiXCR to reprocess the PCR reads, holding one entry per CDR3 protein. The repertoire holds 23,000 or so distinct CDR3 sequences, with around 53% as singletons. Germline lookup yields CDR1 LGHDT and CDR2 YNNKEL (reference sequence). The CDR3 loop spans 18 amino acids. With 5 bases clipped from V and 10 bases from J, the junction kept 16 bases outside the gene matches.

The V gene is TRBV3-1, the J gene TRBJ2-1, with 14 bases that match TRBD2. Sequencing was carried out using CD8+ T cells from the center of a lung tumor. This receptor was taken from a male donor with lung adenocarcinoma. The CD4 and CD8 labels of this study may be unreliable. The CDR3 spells CASSKTSGRAPRGWEQFF. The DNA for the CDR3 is TGTGCCAGCAGCAAGACTAGCGGGAGGGCCCCTAGGGGGTGGGAGCAGTTCTTC.